The rows below give T cell receptor beta chains drawn from one sample of a study of T cells in localized non-small cell lung cancer. Some clones are missing from TCRdb's copy, which holds only in-frame ones; the method was immunoSEQ multiplex PCR. The table shows under 35,000 clones, with around 73% occurring only once. The starting material was peripheral blood, obtained before any cancer treatment. All receptors derive from an older male donor with stage II squamous cell lung carcinoma. CDR3s leave out the opening cysteine and the closing phenylalanine or tryptophan. Expanded clones get a size class; other rows say once, few or many, or leave the size out.

cdr3_aa	clone_size	j_call	v_call
SVVTGGTYDGYT	once	TRBJ1-2	TRBV29-1
SVTGGVYGYT	few	TRBJ1-2	TRBV29-1
ASSVSQGMNTEAF	few	TRBJ1-1	TRBV7-9
ASSLAATQPQH	-	TRBJ1-5	TRBV11-2
ASSSGRATDTQY	-	TRBJ2-3	TRBV2
ASSQQTSYGYT	-	TRBJ1-2	TRBV5-6
ASRTGSYEQY	once	TRBJ2-7	TRBV27
ASSARVGQGAWGANVLT	-	TRBJ2-6	TRBV27
ASSLGVARVEAF	few	TRBJ1-1	TRBV5-1
ASSSGGGDEKLF	-	TRBJ1-4	TRBV5-4
ASSSPQGGRESTDTQY	-	TRBJ2-3	TRBV19
ASSPQGYTEAF	-	TRBJ1-1	TRBV18
ASSKENEKLF	-	TRBJ1-4	TRBV2
ASSRREGDTQY	few	TRBJ2-3	TRBV6-4
ASSYSPSEGHGYT	once	TRBJ1-2	TRBV6-6
ASSLRSRDWETQY	-	TRBJ2-5	TRBV7-2
ASSLQGNEQF	few	TRBJ2-1	TRBV18
ASDPSRYGYT	-	TRBJ1-2	TRBV6-1
ASSLRGGERAEQF	-	TRBJ2-1	TRBV5-8
SVGTVLSRETQY	-	TRBJ2-5	TRBV29-1
ASSAGQLGTDTQY	-	TRBJ2-3	TRBV25-1
SALSSGNTIY	-	TRBJ1-3	TRBV29-1
ASSTERNLDGYT	-	TRBJ1-2	TRBV5-1
AWSVRAEYGYT	-	TRBJ1-2	TRBV30
ASSREGHAEAF	few	TRBJ1-1	TRBV2
ASSPQGANYGYT	-	TRBJ1-2	TRBV10-1
AWNDRANQPQH	-	TRBJ1-5	TRBV30
ASSLGVGGDYNEQF	few	TRBJ2-1	TRBV5-1
AGAGDTGELF	-	TRBJ2-2	TRBV18
ASSPGGDQGYT	-	TRBJ1-2	TRBV7-2
ASGPGQAAYEQY	few	TRBJ2-7	TRBV9
ASSHGRTNYGYT	-	TRBJ1-2	TRBV5-1
ASSGTSGSQETQY	-	TRBJ2-5	TRBV2
ASSSPITGIYEQY	-	TRBJ2-7	TRBV7-9
SVGPSRPDTQY	-	TRBJ2-3	TRBV29-1
ASSMGGGFSPLH	-	TRBJ1-6	TRBV18
ASSKVRRPSYGYT	-	TRBJ1-2	TRBV21-1
ASSNKLNTEAF	-	TRBJ1-1	TRBV6-5
ASSFGQTSYEQY	-	TRBJ2-7	TRBV11-2
ASSEWDPSPGNTIY	-	TRBJ1-3	TRBV6-1
ASSPPRLAEERFYNEQF	few	TRBJ2-1	TRBV18
ASSVVTGGYEQY	-	TRBJ2-7	TRBV2
ASSPMTGTSSTGELF	-	TRBJ2-2	TRBV5-4
ASSEQTDTQY	-	TRBJ2-3	TRBV2
ASGLLPGQGHNQPQH	-	TRBJ1-5	TRBV12-5
SVEDPRAGLANEQF	-	TRBJ2-1	TRBV29-1
ASSEGAGRTDTQY	-	TRBJ2-3	TRBV2
ASSSQSSGRNNEQF	-	TRBJ2-1	TRBV5-1